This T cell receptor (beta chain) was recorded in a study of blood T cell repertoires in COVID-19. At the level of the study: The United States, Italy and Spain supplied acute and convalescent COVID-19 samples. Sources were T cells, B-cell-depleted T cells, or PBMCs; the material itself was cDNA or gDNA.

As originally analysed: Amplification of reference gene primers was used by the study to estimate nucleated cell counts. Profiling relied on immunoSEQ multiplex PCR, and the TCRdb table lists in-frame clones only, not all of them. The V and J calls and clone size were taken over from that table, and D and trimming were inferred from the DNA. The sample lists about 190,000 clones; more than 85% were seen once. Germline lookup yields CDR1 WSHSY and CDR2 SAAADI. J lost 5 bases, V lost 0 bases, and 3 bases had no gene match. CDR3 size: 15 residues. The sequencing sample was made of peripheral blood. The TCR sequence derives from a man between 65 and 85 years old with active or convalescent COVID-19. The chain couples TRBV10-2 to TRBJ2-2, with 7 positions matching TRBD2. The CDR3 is CASSESTGGTGELFF. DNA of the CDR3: TGCGCCAGCAGTGAGTCTACGGGGGGTACCGGGGAGCTGTTTTTT.